These T cell receptor beta chains were read from a single sample in a study of tumour-infiltrating T cells in Burkitt lymphoma. Clones were read by immunoSEQ multiplex PCR, and TCRdb kept only the in-frame ones, dropping some. The sample consists of 1,500 to 2,000 clones, 9.5% to 15% of them appearing once. Sequencing used tumor tissue. All receptors come from a human donor with Burkitt lymphoma. The CDR3 runs from the conserved cysteine through the conserved F or W. D genes are given only for firm matches. Part of the rows lack a size; the others show once, few, many or a class for expanded clones.

NA	TRBV6-1	TRBJ2-1	few	CASSEALAWEQFF	TGTGCCAGCAGTGAAGCACTAGCTTGGGAGCAGTTCTTC
TRBD1	TRBV4-1	TRBJ1-4	NA	CASSLDRGTTNEKLFF	TGCGCCAGCAGTCTGGACAGGGGAACGACTAATGAAAAACTGTTTTTT
TRBD1	TRBV30	TRBJ1-3	few	CAWSPTTGGNTIYF	TGTGCCTGGAGTCCTACGACAGGGGGAAACACCATATATTTT
NA	TRBV5-6	TRBJ1-2	few	CASRLYNRVSYGYTF	TGTGCCAGCAGACTTTATAACAGGGTCTCCTATGGCTACACCTTC
NA	TRBV6-5	TRBJ1-1	NA	CASSYYVGGNTEAFF	TGTGCCAGCAGTTACTATGTGGGGGGGAACACTGAAGCTTTCTTT
NA	TRBV28	TRBJ1-5	NA	CASSFRGGQPQHF	TGTGCCAGCAGTTTCAGGGGCGGTCAGCCCCAGCATTTT
TRBD2	TRBV13	TRBJ2-2	NA	CASSSPGTSGTGELFF	TGTGCCAGCAGCTCCCCCGGGACTAGCGGCACCGGGGAGCTGTTTTTT
NA	TRBV6-6	TRBJ2-1	few	CASSYSIAQINEQFF	TGTGCCAGCAGTTACTCGATTGCCCAGATCAATGAGCAGTTCTTC
TRBD1	TRBV19	TRBJ2-1	NA	CASTDRGVLAHNEQFF	TGTGCCAGTACGGACAGGGGGGTTCTTGCCCACAATGAGCAGTTCTTC
NA	TRBV5-1	TRBJ2-7	NA	CASSLSSYEQYF	TGCGCCAGCAGCTTGTCTTCCTACGAGCAGTACTTC
NA	TRBV18	TRBJ2-2	few	CASSPRKGATGELFF	TGTGCCAGCTCACCAAGGAAAGGGGCCACCGGGGAGCTGTTTTTT
NA	TRBV5-4	TRBJ1-1	few	CASSEGPTPGTEAFF	TGTGCCAGCAGCGAGGGGCCCACCCCTGGAACTGAAGCTTTCTTT
TRBD1	TRBV7-9	TRBJ2-5	NA	CASSFTPGQGMGETQYF	TGTGCCAGCAGCTTTACTCCGGGACAGGGTATGGGAGAGACCCAGTACTTC
NA	TRBV27	TRBJ2-7	NA	CASSFRLLPGLPYEQYF	TGTGCCAGCAGTTTCCGCCTCCTCCCGGGACTGCCATACGAGCAGTACTTC
TRBD2	TRBV5-1	TRBJ2-5	few	CASSLDGSGYVETQYF	TGCGCCAGCAGCTTGGATGGTAGCGGGTATGTTGAGACCCAGTACTTC
TRBD1	TRBV4-2	TRBJ1-1	few	CASSQDLKQGGSAFF	TGTGCCAGCAGCCAAGATCTAAAACAGGGGGGTTCAGCTTTCTTT
NA	TRBV28	TRBJ2-1	NA	CASSLRGARGNEQFF	TGTGCCAGCAGTTTAAGGGGGGCCCGGGGCAATGAGCAGTTCTTC
NA	TRBV7-2	TRBJ2-7	NA	CASSLAHPGGRGYEQYF	TGTGCCAGCAGCTTAGCGCACCCGGGAGGCAGGGGCTACGAGCAGTACTTC
NA	TRBV9	TRBJ2-3	NA	CASSVAGRTQYF	TGTGCCAGCAGCGTAGCAGGTCGTACGCAGTATTTT
NA	TRBV19	TRBJ1-1	few	CASSSTARMNTEAFF	TGTGCCAGTAGTTCTACGGCCCGGATGAACACTGAAGCTTTCTTT
NA	TRBV7-8	TRBJ1-5	few	CASSGLYRTNWSNQPQHF	TGTGCCAGCAGCGGACTTTACAGGACCAATTGGAGCAATCAGCCCCAGCATTTT
NA	TRBV13	TRBJ2-7	few	CASSLGMGNYEQYF	TGTGCCAGCAGCTTAGGGATGGGCAACTACGAGCAGTACTTC
TRBD2	TRBV5-1	TRBJ2-1	NA	CASSKREWVLNEQFF	TGCGCCAGCAGCAAGCGGGAATGGGTACTCAATGAGCAGTTCTTC
TRBD1	TRBV29-1	TRBJ1-4	few	CSVRDRGAEKLFF	TGCAGCGTCCGGGACAGGGGCGCTGAAAAACTGTTTTTT
NA	TRBV7-2	TRBJ2-7	NA	CASSLALTEQYF	TGTGCCAGCAGCTTAGCGTTGACAGAGCAGTACTTC
TRBD1	TRBV5-4	TRBJ2-1	few	CASSIRQGREQFF	TGTGCCAGCAGCATCCGACAGGGCCGGGAGCAGTTCTTC
NA	TRBV19	TRBJ2-1	NA	CASSIDETAYNEQFF	TGTGCCAGTAGTATAGATGAGACAGCCTACAATGAGCAGTTCTTC
NA	TRBV15	TRBJ1-1	NA	CATSRGEGGSTEAFF	TGTGCCACCAGCAGAGGAGAGGGAGGCTCGACTGAAGCTTTCTTT
NA	TRBV6-5	TRBJ1-2	few	CASVPGRGGYTF	TGTGCCAGCGTACCAGGCAGGGGCGGCTACACCTTC
NA	TRBV11-2	TRBJ2-2	NA	CASRFLGGELFF	TGTGCCAGCAGGTTTCTCGGCGGGGAGCTGTTTTTT
TRBD2	TRBV7-8	TRBJ2-7	NA	CASSLRYAGTSGRLYEQYF	TGTGCCAGCAGCTTACGGTATGCCGGGACTAGCGGGAGACTCTACGAGCAGTACTTC
NA	TRBV5-1	TRBJ1-2	few	CASRRGGSSCGYTF	TGCGCCAGCAGGCGGGGGGGTAGCTCTTGTGGCTACACCTTC
NA	TRBV28	TRBJ1-1	NA	CASRPNVLTLPEAFF	TGTGCCAGCAGGCCCAATGTTTTAACCCTTCCTGAAGCTTTCTTT
TRBD1	TRBV29-1	TRBJ1-2	few	CSVEPVDRVISF	TGCAGCGTTGAACCGGTGGACAGGGTTATCTCCTTC
TRBD1	TRBV6-5	TRBJ1-1	NA	CASSSGTGDTEAFF	TGTGCCAGCAGCTCCGGGACAGGGGACACTGAAGCTTTCTTT
NA	TRBV9	TRBJ1-1	few	CASSVAGWGGGTEAFF	TGTGCCAGCAGCGTAGCAGGGTGGGGCGGCGGCACTGAAGCTTTCTTT
NA	TRBV7-9	TRBJ1-3	few	CASSRTNSGNTIYF	TGTGCCAGCAGCCGGACAAACTCTGGAAACACCATATATTTT
NA	TRBV30	TRBJ2-6	NA	CACREDANVLTF	TGTGCCTGCCGCGAGGATGCCAACGTCCTGACTTTC
NA	TRBV4-2	TRBJ1-1	few	CASSQPTSPGFGEAFF	TGTGCCAGCAGCCAACCTACTAGTCCGGGGTTTGGTGAAGCTTTCTTT
NA	TRBV7-6	TRBJ2-2	few	CAIRQTGELFF	TGTGCCATCCGACAGACCGGGGAGCTGTTTTTT
TRBD1	TRBV5-1	TRBJ2-7	NA	CASRTPGQGYEQYF	TGCGCCAGCAGAACTCCGGGACAGGGATACGAGCAGTACTTC
NA	TRBV6-6	TRBJ1-6	NA	CASSYSDTTPLHF	TGTGCCAGCAGTTACTCCGACACTACACCCCTCCACTTT
NA	TRBV6-6	TRBJ1-3	NA	CASRLPGPSGNTIYF	TGTGCCAGCAGACTACCGGGGCCCTCTGGAAACACCATATATTTT
NA	TRBV6-1	TRBJ1-6	NA	CASSIETFNSPLHF	TGTGCCAGCAGTATTGAAACTTTTAATTCACCCCTCCACTTT
NA	TRBV30	TRBJ2-3	NA	CAWSSGGGSADTQYF	TGTGCCTGGAGCTCCGGGGGCGGGAGCGCAGATACGCAGTATTTT